This passage covers 22 T cell receptor beta chains from one sample sequenced in a study of blood T cell repertoires in COVID-19. Profiled with immunoSEQ multiplex PCR; TCRdb holds only in-frame clones, not every one. This table has about 210,000 clones, 86% appearing once. What was sequenced was PBMCs or T cells enriched from blood (not recorded which). The receptors come from a woman in her twenties or thirties who had been exposed to COVID-19.

The rearrangement uses TRBV3-1 (or the pseudogene TRBV3-2) and TRBJ2-3; 12 bases are a match to TRBD2. Looked up from germline, CDR1 is LGHDT and CDR2 is YNNKEL (reference sequence). The CDR3 extends over 16 amino acids. The junction had 3 bases not matched to a gene; V was cut back by 3 bases and J by 2 bases. This CDR3 is CASSQTSGGTTDTQYF. The CDR3 DNA reads as TGTGCCAGCAGCCAGACTAGCGGGGGAACCACAGATACGCAGTATTTT.

The sample holds a few counts of this clone. This chain connects TRBV2 to TRBJ1-3, with D possibly matching TRBD1 (6 bases). Germline assignment: CDR1 SNHLY and CDR2 FYNNEI. This CDR3 comprises 15 residues. The V end lost 5 bases, the J end lost 4 bases, and 15 bases lay between the germline ends. The chain's CDR3 is CASSTTTGQGNTIYF. The CDR3 DNA follows: TGTGCCAGCAGTACAACGACAGGCCAAGGAAACACCATATATTTT.

The V gene is TRBV28, the J gene TRBJ1-3, with D hard to call. CDR3 size: 13 residues. V was cut by 8 bases and J by 0 bases, with 8 bases left in between. CDR1 MDHEN and CDR2 SYDVKM come from the germline V gene. This chain's CDR3 is CASQRSSGNTIYF. For the CDR3, the DNA is TGTGCCAGCCAAAGGAGCTCTGGAAACACCATATATTTT.

This clone came up a few times. The gene calls are TRBV19 and TRBJ1-1, with D maybe TRBD1 (5 bases). Germline CDR1 and CDR2: LNHDA and SQIVND (reference sequence). There are 14 residues in the CDR3. V was trimmed by 1 base and J by 7 bases, leaving 13 bases between them. In nucleotides, the CDR3 is TGTGCCAGTAGTATAGGGATAGGGGCCGGTGAAGCTTTCTTT. It codes for CASSIGIGAGEAFF.

The chain joins TRBV2 to TRBJ1-1; 9 positions agree with TRBD1. The CDR3 extends over 16 amino acids. V shed 5 bases, J shed 3 bases, and the junction held 10 bases outside the gene matches. The germline V gene has CDR1 SNHLY and CDR2 FYNNEI. For the CDR3, the DNA is TGTGCCAGCAGTACATCGTCGACAGGGGGGGACACTGAAGCTTTCTTT. The encoded protein is CASSTSSTGGDTEAFF.

The chain combines TRBV5-5 with TRBJ1-3, with D possibly being TRBD1 (5 bases). This CDR3 spans 16 amino acids. Trimming left V 0 bases short and J 0 bases short, with 10 bases between. Germline V lookup: CDR1 SGHKS, CDR2 YYEKEE (reference sequence). The CDR3 is CASSLEGASSGNTIYF. CDR3 nucleotide sequence: TGTGCCAGCAGCTTGGAAGGGGCGAGCTCTGGAAACACCATATATTTT.

The genes are TRBV5-1 and TRBJ1-5, with a weak D call TRBD1 (5 bases). Germline V lookup: CDR1 SGHRS, CDR2 YFSETQ. The CDR3 consists of 13 residues. V was trimmed by 5 bases and J by 1 base, leaving 7 bases between them. CDR3 in amino acids: CASRTDSNQPQHF. CDR3 bases: TGCGCCAGCAGGACAGACAGCAATCAGCCCCAGCATTTT.

This clone came up a few times. The gene calls are TRBV19 and TRBJ1-3, with D unclear. Germline-derived CDR1 and CDR2 are LNHDA and SQIVND (reference sequence). The V and J ends lost 7 bases and 8 bases respectively, with 21 bases between them. The CDR3 length is 15 residues. This CDR3 reads CASTVAGKQVYTIYF. The CDR3 DNA sequence: TGTGCCAGTACCGTAGCCGGGAAGCAAGTTTACACCATATATTTT.

This clone came up once. The rearrangement uses TRBV28 and TRBJ2-3, with 7 bases matching TRBD1. V was clipped by 6 bases and J by 1 base; unmatched bases: 10. Germline CDR1 and CDR2: MDHEN and SYDVKM. The CDR3 has 16 amino acids. CDR3 region: CASSPARTGGTDTQYF. CDR3 bases: TGTGCCAGCAGCCCCGCCCGCACAGGGGGCACAGATACGCAGTATTTT. The complete variable domain, with remaining parts taken from reference TRBV28 and TRBJ2-3, reads DVKVTQSSRYLVKRTGEKVFLECVQDMDHENMFWYRQDPGLGLRLIYFSYDVKMKEKGDIPEGYSVSREKKERFSLILESASTNQTSMYLCASSPARTGGTDTQYFGPGTRLTVL.

The rearrangement uses TRBV30 and TRBJ2-3, with 12 bases lining up with TRBD2. Germline V gives CDR1 GTSNPN, CDR2 SVGIG (reference sequence). The CDR3 is 15 amino acids. V lost 1 base and J lost 4; bases outside the gene matches: 3. The CDR3 protein is CAWSAGLAGADTQYF. CDR3 bases: TGTGCCTGGAGTGCGGGACTAGCGGGCGCAGATACGCAGTATTTT.

V is TRBV11-2 and J is TRBJ1-2; 9 nucleotides agree with TRBD1. The V gene's germline CDR1 is SGHAT and CDR2 FQNNGV. Trimming removed 5 bases from V and 6 bases from J; junction bases left unmatched: 4. CDR3 length: 13 residues. The CDR3 coding sequence is TGTGCCAGCAGCATAACAGGGGGCGATGGCTACACCTTC. This sequence encodes CASSITGGDGYTF.

The chain joins TRBV30 to TRBJ1-1, with D perhaps TRBD1 (6 bases). CDR3 length: 14 residues. V was clipped by 4 bases and J by 1 base, with 13 bases between them. Germline lookup yields CDR1 GTSNPN and CDR2 SVGIG (reference sequence). The CDR3 loop reads CAWTQTGSNTEAFF. The CDR3, as DNA: TGTGCCTGGACCCAGACAGGCTCGAACACTGAAGCTTTCTTT.

The chain links TRBV6-5 to TRBJ1-5; D is unresolved. V lost 2 bases and J lost 7, with 12 bases in between. This CDR3 is built from 14 residues. Germline CDR1 and CDR2: MNHEY and SVGAGI. The CDR3 protein is CASSYVESRQPQHF. Written as DNA, the CDR3 is TGTGCCAGCAGTTACGTGGAGTCTAGGCAGCCCCAGCATTTT.

J is TRBJ1-1 and V is TRBV19; D is uncertain. The V gene lost 3 bases and the J gene lost 3 bases, with 11 bases spanning the gap. The CDR3 length is 14 residues. The germline CDR1 and CDR2 sequences are LNHDA and SQIVND (reference sequence). The CDR3 here is CASSITVRYTEAFF. The CDR3 DNA sequence: TGTGCCAGTAGTATTACAGTCAGGTACACTGAAGCTTTCTTT.

The rearrangement joins TRBV7-2 to TRBJ1-3, with 7 bases matching TRBD1. In germline, CDR1 is SGHTA, CDR2 FQGNSA. The CDR3 is 15 amino acids. J lost 7 bases, V lost 4 bases, and 10 bases had no gene match. The CDR3 is CASSSGDSLRNTIYF. CDR3 sequence (DNA): TGTGCCAGCAGCTCCGGGGACAGCCTCCGCAACACCATATATTTT.

The chain is built from TRBV7-9 and TRBJ2-7, with 8 bases aligning to TRBD2. The CDR3 has 14 amino acids. V dropped 3 bases and J dropped 3; count of bases not matched to a gene: 4. The germline V gene encodes CDR1 SEHNR and CDR2 FQNEAQ (reference sequence). The CDR3 bases are TGTGCCAGCAGCTTTAGCGGGGCCAGCTACGAGCAGTACTTC. As protein: CASSFSGASYEQYF.

This clone was observed once. The chain links TRBV10-3 to TRBJ1-2, with 7 positions matching TRBD1. The CDR3 contains 13 residues. V was pared by 4 bases and J by 3 bases, with 2 bases of the junction left unmatched. Germline V gene sequence: CDR1 ENHRY, CDR2 SYGVKD. The chain's CDR3 is CAISGQGDYGYTF. CDR3 in DNA: TGTGCCATCAGTGGACAGGGCGACTATGGCTACACCTTC.

J is TRBJ2-2 and V is TRBV18, with a possible D match to TRBD1 (5 bases). Trimming removed 4 bases from V and 0 bases from J, with 15 bases in between. Germline CDR1 KGHSH, CDR2 LQKENI. CDR3 size: 17 residues. The CDR3 is CASSLLQVPPNTGELFF. CDR3 in DNA: TGTGCCAGCTCACTACTACAGGTTCCCCCGAACACCGGGGAGCTGTTTTTT.

J is TRBJ2-1 and V is TRBV5-1; weak D call: TRBD2 (6 bases). The ends were cut back, 4 bases at V and 9 bases at J, with 17 bases in the middle. CDR1 and CDR2 from the germline V gene are SGHRS and YFSETQ. This CDR3 region has 14 residues. CDR3 loop: CASSRSTRGSEQFF. In DNA form, the CDR3 reads TGCGCCAGCAGCCGGTCGACTAGAGGGAGTGAGCAGTTCTTC.

On this clone itself: At one boundary the junction diverges from the germline segment, which might be a read error. The chain combines TRBV3-1 (or the pseudogene TRBV3-2) with TRBJ2-7; D might be TRBD1 (6 bases). Germline-derived CDR1 and CDR2 are LGHDT and YNNKEL (reference sequence). The CDR3 runs 16 residues. CDR3 coding DNA: TGTGCCAGCAGCCCGCGAGAGGGGGTGATTTCCTCCGAGCAGTACTTC. Amino acids: CASSPREGVISSEQYF.

The rearrangement uses TRBV6-6 and TRBJ1-5; 7 bases align to TRBD1. Germline trimming cut 5 bases from V and 5 bases from J; bases unmatched to any gene: 9. The CDR3 contains 15 residues. The germline V gene encodes CDR1 MNHNY and CDR2 SVGAGI (reference sequence). CDR3 amino acids: CASSDETGEHQPQHF. As DNA, the CDR3 is TGTGCCAGCAGTGATGAAACAGGGGAGCATCAGCCCCAGCATTTT.

The table lists this clone with a few counts. This chain joins TRBV13 and TRBJ1-1, with TRBD1 matching 9 bases. This CDR3 comprises 17 residues. The germline V gene has CDR1 PRHDT and CDR2 FYEKMQ (reference sequence). After removal of 0 bases from V and 8 bases from J, the junction contained 13 bases not matched to a gene. The CDR3 sequence is CASSLGLRTGETIEAFF. The CDR3 nucleotides read TGTGCCAGCAGCTTAGGGCTAAGGACAGGGGAAACAATAGAAGCTTTCTTT.